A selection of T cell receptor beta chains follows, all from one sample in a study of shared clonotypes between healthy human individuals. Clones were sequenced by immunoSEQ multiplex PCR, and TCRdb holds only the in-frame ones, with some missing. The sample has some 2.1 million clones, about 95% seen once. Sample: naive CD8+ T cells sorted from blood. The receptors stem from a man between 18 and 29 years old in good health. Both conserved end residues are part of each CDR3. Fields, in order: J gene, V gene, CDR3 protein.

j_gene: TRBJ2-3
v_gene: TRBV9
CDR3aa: CASGHLGLAGPTDTQYF

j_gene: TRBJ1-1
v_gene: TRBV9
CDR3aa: CASSHGQNTEAFF

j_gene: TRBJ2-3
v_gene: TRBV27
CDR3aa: CASSRTGLVEDTQYF

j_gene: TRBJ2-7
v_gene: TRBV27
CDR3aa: CASSHRGSSYEQYF

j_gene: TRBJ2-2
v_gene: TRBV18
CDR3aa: CASSPVRENTGELFF

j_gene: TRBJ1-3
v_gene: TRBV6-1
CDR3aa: CASSEGPSTGNTIYF

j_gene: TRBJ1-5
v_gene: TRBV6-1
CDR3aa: CASSAETTGTGNQPQHF

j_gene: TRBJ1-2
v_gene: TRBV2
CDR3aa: CASREGHPMDGYTF

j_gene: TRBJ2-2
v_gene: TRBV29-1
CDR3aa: CSVADRGADTGELFF

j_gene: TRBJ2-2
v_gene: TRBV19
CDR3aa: CASTAANTGELFF

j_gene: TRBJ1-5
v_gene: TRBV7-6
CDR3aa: CASSTLPGGQPQHF

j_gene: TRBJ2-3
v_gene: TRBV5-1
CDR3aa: CASSSGLAGGHEVTDTQYF

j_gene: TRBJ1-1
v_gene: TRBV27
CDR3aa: CASSFQGTTEAFF

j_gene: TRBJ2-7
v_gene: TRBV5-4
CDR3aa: CASSLGSSYEQYF

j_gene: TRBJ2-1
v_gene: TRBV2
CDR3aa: CASSEGWVLAGGQDEQFF

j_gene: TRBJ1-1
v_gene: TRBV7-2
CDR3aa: CASSYLNTEAFF

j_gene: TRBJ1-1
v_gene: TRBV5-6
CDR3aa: CASSLTGEAFF

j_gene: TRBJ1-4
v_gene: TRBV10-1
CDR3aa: CASSPGWGSEKLFF

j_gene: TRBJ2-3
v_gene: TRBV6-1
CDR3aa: CASIPSPFVTDTQYF

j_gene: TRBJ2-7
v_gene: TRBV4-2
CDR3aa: CASSQVGDLFEQYF

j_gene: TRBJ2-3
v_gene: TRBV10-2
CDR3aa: CASSESSRGADTQYF

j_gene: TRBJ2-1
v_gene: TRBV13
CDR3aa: CASSSGVNEQFF

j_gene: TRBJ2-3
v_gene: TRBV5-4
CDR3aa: CASRKIPADTQYF

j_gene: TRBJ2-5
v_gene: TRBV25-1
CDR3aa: CASSEGAAGGETQYF

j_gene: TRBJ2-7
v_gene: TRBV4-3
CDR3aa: CASSQGRVGGFYEQYF

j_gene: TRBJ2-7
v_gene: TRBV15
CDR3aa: CATSLVPGQGAYEQYF

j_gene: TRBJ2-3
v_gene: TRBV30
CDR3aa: CAWSGGAGTDTQYF

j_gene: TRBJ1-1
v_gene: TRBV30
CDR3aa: CAWSVLGDTEAFF

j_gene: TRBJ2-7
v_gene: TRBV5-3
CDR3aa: CARSPQGPLTYEQYF

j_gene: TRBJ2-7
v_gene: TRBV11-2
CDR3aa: CASSFGFGVDYEQYF

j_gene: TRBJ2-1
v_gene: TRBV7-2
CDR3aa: CASSFGIHEQFF

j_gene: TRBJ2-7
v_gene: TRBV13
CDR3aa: CASSLPGIYEQYF

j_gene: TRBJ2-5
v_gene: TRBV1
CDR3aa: CTSSDSTDRSETQYF

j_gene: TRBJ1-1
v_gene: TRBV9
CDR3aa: CASSVKPGSTEAFF

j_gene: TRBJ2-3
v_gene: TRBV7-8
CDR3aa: CASSLAVADLTDTQYF

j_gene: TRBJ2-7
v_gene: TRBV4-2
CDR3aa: CASSQEETAPGLHYEQYF